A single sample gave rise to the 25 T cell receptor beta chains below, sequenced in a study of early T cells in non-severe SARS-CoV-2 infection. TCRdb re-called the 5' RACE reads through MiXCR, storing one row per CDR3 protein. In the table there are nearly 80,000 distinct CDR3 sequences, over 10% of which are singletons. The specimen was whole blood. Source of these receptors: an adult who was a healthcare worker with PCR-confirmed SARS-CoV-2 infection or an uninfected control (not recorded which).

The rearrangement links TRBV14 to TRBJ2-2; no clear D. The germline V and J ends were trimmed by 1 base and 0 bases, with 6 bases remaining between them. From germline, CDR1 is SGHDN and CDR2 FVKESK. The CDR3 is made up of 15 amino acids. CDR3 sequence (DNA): TGTGCCAGCAGCCAAGGCCAAACGAACACCGGGGAGCTGTTTTTT. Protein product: CASSQGQTNTGELFF.

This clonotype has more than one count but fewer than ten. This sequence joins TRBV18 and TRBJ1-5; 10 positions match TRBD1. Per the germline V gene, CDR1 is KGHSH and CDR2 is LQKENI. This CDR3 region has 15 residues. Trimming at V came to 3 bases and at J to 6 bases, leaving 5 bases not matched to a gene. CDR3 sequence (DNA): TGTGCCAGCTCACCGGGACAGGGGTTAAGTCAGCCCCAGCATTTT. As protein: CASSPGQGLSQPQHF.

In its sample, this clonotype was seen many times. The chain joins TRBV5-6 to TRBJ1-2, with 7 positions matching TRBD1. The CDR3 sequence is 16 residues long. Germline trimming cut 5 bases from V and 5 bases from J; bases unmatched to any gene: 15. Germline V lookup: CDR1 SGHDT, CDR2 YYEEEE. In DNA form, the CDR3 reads TGTGCCAGCAGACGCACTACAGGGGCTTCTTCATATGGCTACACCTTC. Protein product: CASRRTTGASSYGYTF.

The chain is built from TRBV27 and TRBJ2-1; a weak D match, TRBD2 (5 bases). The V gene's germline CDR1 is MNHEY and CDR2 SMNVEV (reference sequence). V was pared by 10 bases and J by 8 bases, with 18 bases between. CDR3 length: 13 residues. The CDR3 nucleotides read TGTGCCACCCGGATTTTATCGAGGGATGAGCAGTTCTTC. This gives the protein CATRILSRDEQFF.

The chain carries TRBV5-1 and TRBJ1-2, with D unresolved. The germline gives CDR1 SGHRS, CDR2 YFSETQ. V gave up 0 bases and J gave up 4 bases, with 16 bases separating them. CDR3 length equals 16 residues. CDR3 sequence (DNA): TGCGCCAGCAGCTTGGGCGGCCAGATGAGGAGCTATGGCTACACCTTC. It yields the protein CASSLGGQMRSYGYTF.

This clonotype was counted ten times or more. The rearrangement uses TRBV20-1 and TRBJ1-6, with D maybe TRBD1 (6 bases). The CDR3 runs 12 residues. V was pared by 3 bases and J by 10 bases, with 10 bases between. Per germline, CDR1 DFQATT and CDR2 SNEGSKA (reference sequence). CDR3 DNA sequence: TGCAGTGCTAGGGGTCAGGGGTCACCCCTCCACTTT. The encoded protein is CSARGQGSPLHF.

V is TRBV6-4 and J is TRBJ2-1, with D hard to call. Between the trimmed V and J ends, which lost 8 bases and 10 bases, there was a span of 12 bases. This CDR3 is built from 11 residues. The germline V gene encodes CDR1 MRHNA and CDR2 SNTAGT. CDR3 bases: TGTGCCAGCCACCCCTTACACGAGCAGTTCTTC. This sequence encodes CASHPLHEQFF.

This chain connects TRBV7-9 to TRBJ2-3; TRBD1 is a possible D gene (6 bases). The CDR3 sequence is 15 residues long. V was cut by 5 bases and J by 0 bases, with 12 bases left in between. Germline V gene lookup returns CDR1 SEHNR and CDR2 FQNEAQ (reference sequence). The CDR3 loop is CASSARGPSTDTQYF. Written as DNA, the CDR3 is TGTGCCAGCAGCGCCAGGGGCCCGAGCACAGATACGCAGTATTTT.

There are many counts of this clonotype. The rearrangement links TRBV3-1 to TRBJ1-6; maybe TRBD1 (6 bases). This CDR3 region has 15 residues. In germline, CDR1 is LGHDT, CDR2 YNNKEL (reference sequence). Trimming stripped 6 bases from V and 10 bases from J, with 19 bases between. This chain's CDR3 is CASSPSHGGESPLHF. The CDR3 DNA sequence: TGTGCCAGCAGTCCCTCGCACGGGGGCGAGTCACCCCTCCACTTT.

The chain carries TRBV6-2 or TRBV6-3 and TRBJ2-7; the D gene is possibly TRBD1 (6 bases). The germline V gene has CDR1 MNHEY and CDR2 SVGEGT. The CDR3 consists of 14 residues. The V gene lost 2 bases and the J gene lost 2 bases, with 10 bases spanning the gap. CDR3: CASSYGTPTYEQYF. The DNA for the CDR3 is TGTGCCAGCAGTTACGGGACACCGACCTACGAGCAGTACTTC.

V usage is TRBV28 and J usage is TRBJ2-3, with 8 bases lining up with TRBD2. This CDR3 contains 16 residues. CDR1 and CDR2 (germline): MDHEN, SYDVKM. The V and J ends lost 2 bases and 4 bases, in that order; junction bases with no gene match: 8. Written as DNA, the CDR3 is TGTGCCAGCAGTTTAAGGAGCGGGAGAGGGGCAGATACGCAGTATTTT. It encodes CASSLRSGRGADTQYF.

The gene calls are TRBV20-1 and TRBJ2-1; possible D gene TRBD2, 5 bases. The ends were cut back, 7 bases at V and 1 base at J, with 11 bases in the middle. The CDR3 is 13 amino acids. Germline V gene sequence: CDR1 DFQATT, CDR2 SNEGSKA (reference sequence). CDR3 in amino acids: CSGTGLSYNEQFF. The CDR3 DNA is TGCAGTGGTACCGGACTTTCCTACAATGAGCAGTTCTTC.

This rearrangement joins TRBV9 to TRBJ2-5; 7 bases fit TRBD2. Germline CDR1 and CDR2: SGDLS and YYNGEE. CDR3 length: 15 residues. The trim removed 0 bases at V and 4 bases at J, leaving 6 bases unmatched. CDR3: CASSVVGLGGETQYF. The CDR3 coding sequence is TGTGCCAGCAGCGTAGTAGGACTAGGAGGAGAGACCCAGTACTTC.

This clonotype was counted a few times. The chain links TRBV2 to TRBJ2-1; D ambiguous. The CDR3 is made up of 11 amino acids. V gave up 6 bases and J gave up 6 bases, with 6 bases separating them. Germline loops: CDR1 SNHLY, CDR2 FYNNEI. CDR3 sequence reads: CASRGGNEQFF. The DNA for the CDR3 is TGTGCCAGCAGGGGCGGCAATGAGCAGTTCTTC. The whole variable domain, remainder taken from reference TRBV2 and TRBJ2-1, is EPEVTQTPSHQVTQMGQEVILRCVPISNHLYFYWYRQILGQKVEFLVSFYNNEISEKSEIFDDQFSVERPDGSNFTLKIRSTKLEDSAMYFCASRGGNEQFFGPGTRLTVL.

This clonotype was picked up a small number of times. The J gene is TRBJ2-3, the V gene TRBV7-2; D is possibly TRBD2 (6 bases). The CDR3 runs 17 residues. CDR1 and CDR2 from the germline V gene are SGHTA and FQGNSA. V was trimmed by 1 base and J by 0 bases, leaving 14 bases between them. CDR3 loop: CASSLGGGATSTDTQYF. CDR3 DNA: TGTGCCAGCAGCTTAGGGGGCGGGGCGACTAGCACAGATACGCAGTATTTT. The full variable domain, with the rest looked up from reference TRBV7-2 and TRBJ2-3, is GAGVSQSPSNKVTEKGKDVELRCDPISGHTALYWYRQSLGQGLEFLIYFQGNSAPDKSGLPSDRFSAERTGGSVSTLTIQRTQQEDSAVYLCASSLGGGATSTDTQYFGPGTRLTVL.

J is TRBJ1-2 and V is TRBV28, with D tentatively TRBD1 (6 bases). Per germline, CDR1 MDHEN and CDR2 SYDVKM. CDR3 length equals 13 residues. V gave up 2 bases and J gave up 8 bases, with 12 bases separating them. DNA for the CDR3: TGTGCCAGCAGTTTAGGACAGCTTGACGGCTACACCTTC. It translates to CASSLGQLDGYTF.

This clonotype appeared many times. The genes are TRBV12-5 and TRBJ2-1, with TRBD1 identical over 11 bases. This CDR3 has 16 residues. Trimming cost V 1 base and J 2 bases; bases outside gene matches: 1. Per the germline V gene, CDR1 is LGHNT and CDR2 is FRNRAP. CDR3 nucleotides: TGTGCTAGTGGTTTGGGGGACAGGGGGACCTACAATGAGCAGTTCTTC. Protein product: CASGLGDRGTYNEQFF.

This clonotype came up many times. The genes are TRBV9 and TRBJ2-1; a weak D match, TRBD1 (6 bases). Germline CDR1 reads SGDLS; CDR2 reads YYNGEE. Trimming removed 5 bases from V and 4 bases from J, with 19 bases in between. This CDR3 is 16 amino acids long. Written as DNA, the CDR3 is TGTGCCAGCAGTGCCCACGGGACAACCCTTTACAATGAGCAGTTCTTC. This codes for CASSAHGTTLYNEQFF. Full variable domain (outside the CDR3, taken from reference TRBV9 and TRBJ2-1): DSGVTQTPKHLITATGQRVTLRCSPRSGDLSVYWYQQSLDQGLQFLIQYYNGEERAKGNILERFSAQQFPDLHSELNLSSLELGDSALYFCASSAHGTTLYNEQFFGPGTRLTVL.

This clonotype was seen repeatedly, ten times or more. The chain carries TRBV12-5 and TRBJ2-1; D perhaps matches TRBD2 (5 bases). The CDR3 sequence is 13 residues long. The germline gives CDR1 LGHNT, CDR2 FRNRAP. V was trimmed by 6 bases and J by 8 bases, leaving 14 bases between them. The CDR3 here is CASGSPWGDEQFF. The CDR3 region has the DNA TGTGCTAGTGGCTCCCCGTGGGGAGATGAGCAGTTCTTC.

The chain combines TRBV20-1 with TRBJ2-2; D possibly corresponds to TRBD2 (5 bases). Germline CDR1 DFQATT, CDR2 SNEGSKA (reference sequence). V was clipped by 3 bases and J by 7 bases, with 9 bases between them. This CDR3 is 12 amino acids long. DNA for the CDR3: TGCAGTGCTAGCGGGGTTGGCGGGGAGCTGTTTTTT. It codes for CSASGVGGELFF.

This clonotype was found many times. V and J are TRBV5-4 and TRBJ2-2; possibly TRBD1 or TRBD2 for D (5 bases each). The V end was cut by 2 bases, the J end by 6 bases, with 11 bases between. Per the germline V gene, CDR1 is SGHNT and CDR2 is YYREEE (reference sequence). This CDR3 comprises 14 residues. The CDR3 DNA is TGTGCCAGCAGCTTCGGCAGGGACGCCGGGGAGCTGTTTTTT. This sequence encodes CASSFGRDAGELFF. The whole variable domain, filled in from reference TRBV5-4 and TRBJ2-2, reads ETGVTQSPTHLIKTRGQQVTLRCSSQSGHNTVSWYQQALGQGPQFIFQYYREEENGRGNFPPRFSGLQFPNYSSELNVNALELDDSALYLCASSFGRDAGELFFGEGSRLTVL.

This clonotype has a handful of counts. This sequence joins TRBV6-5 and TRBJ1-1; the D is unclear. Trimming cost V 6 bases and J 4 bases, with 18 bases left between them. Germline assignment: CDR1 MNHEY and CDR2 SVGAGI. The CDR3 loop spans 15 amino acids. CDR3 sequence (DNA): TGTGCCAGCAGGCTCGACGGGAGTCGAACCACTGAAGCTTTCTTT. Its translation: CASRLDGSRTTEAFF.

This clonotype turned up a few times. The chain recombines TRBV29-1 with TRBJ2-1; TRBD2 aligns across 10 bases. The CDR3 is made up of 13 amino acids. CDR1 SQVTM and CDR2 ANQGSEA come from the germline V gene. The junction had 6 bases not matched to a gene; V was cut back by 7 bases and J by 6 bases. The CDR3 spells CSALAGEGNEQFF. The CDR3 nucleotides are TGCAGCGCTCTAGCGGGAGAAGGCAATGAGCAGTTCTTC.

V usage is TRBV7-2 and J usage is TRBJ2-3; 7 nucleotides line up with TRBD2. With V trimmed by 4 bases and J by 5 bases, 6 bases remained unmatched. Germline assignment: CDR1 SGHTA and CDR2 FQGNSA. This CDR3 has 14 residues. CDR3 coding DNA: TGTGCCAGCAGCTGGGGAGGGTTCCAAGATACGCAGTATTTT. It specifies CASSWGGFQDTQYF.

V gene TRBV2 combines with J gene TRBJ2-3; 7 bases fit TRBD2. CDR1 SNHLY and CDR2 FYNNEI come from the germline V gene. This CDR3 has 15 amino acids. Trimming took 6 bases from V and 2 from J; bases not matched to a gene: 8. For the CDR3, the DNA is TGTGCCAGCAGGGCAGCGGGATCATTCACAGATACGCAGTATTTT. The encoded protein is CASRAAGSFTDTQYF.